This is a list of T cell receptor beta chains from one sample in a study of blood T cell repertoires in COVID-19. The repertoire was sequenced with immunoSEQ multiplex PCR; TCRdb's copy has only in-frame clones and lacks some. This table has tens of thousands of clones, 75% to 85% appearing once. Specimen: peripheral blood. Receptors were obtained from a human donor in a cohort sampled during active COVID-19. Both conserved end residues are trimmed from each CDR3. Size is omitted from some rows. Given values are once, few, many or a class for expanded clones.

j_call v_call clone_size cdr3_aa
TRBJ2-7 TRBV27 - ASRKEGGLYEQY
TRBJ1-2 TRBV2 few ASREEIGYYGYT
TRBJ2-7 TRBV27 once ATHRTSGGHLPYEQY
TRBJ2-2 TRBV28 - ASSSGLAGSNTGELF
TRBJ2-1 TRBV4-2 once ASSPYGDYNEQF
TRBJ2-7 TRBV4-2 - ASSQVVAQTYEQY
TRBJ2-3 TRBV6-5 - ASSYRTSGYTDTQY
TRBJ2-5 TRBV24-1 - ATSDLGQGRETQY
TRBJ2-7 TRBV19 - ASSIGDRGSEQY
TRBJ2-1 TRBV5-6 - ASTEMRGQGENEQF
TRBJ2-3 TRBV7-2 - ASSLEKAGAVGDTQY
TRBJ2-7 TRBV6-5 - ASSYSASYEQY
TRBJ1-2 TRBV29-1 - SVEEGQGKYGYT
TRBJ2-1 TRBV28 - ASTSPDRYNEQF
TRBJ1-1 TRBV18 - ASSPSTGGTEAF